Listed below are T cell receptor beta chains from one sample, sequenced in a study of vaccination and CD4 T cells after COVID-19. These receptors' targets are unknown. TCRdb re-called the PCR reads through MiXCR, storing one row per CDR3 protein. This sample has about 15,000 distinct CDR3 sequences, with around 30% found just once. Sequencing used cultured CD4+ T cells from blood. The receptors were gathered from a human donor with COVID-19. CDR3s include the opening cysteine and the closing phenylalanine or tryptophan. The D gene is left open where the match is weak. Size is omitted from some rows. Given values are once, few, many or a class for expanded clones.

clone size,V gene,D gene,J gene,CDR3 DNA,CDR3 protein
few,TRBV5-8,-,TRBJ1-1,TGTGCCAGCAGCAAGGGACTGATGAACACTGAAGCTTTCTTT,CASSKGLMNTEAFF
-,TRBV6-4,-,TRBJ1-1,TGTGCCAGCAGTGACTCTACAGGGCGGGGGACTGAAGCTTTCTTT,CASSDSTGRGTEAFF
few,TRBV5-4,-,TRBJ1-2,TGTGCCAGCAGCTTGGTCTTCGGGGGTCAGGATGGCTACACCTTC,CASSLVFGGQDGYTF
-,TRBV18,-,TRBJ1-1,TGTGCCAGCTCACCCACCCGGGGGGGGAACACTGAAGCTTTCTTT,CASSPTRGGNTEAFF
few,TRBV20-1,-,TRBJ1-2,TGCAGTGCTATACAGGGCCAGGGTGGCTACACCTTC,CSAIQGQGGYTF
few,TRBV6-1,TRBD2,TRBJ2-5,TGTGCCAGCAGTGAAGTTTTAACGAATTGGGGGGGATTTGAGACCCAGTACTTC,CASSEVLTNWGGFETQYF
-,TRBV7-9,-,TRBJ1-2,TGTGCCAGCAGCCCCCAGTCCCGCGATAACTATGGCTACACCTTC,CASSPQSRDNYGYTF
-,TRBV2,-,TRBJ2-5,TGTGCCAGCAGAGCCGGGACACGTGGCGAGACCCAGTACTTC,CASRAGTRGETQYF
few,TRBV30,TRBD2,TRBJ2-1,TGTGCCTGGGCGGGGGGCCGATACAATGAGCAGTTCTTC,CAWAGGRYNEQFF
few,TRBV20-1,TRBD2,TRBJ2-5,TGCAGTGCTAAGATGGGACTAGCGGGCCAAGAGACCCAGTACTTC,CSAKMGLAGQETQYF
-,TRBV24-1,TRBD2,TRBJ2-3,TGTGCCACCCGTGATAGCGGGGGCGCAGATACGCAGTATTTT,CATRDSGGADTQYF
few,TRBV27,TRBD2,TRBJ2-2,TGTGCCAGCAGTTTAAGGTTGCGGGGGGGGAACACCGGGGAGCTGTTTTTT,CASSLRLRGGNTGELFF
few,TRBV2,-,TRBJ2-2,TGTGCCAGCAGGTTGGGGTTGAACACCGGGGAGCTGTTTTTT,CASRLGLNTGELFF
-,TRBV2,-,TRBJ1-6,TGTGCCAGCAGTGGTTCTGGGTCCTATAATTCACCCCTCCACTTT,CASSGSGSYNSPLHF
few,TRBV7-9,TRBD1,TRBJ2-5,TGTGCCAGCAGCACCCGGACAGGGGGTGAGACCCAGTACTTC,CASSTRTGGETQYF
-,TRBV20-1,-,TRBJ1-2,TGCAGTGCTAGAGATTCCGGGACTACAAACCGAGGCTACACCTTC,CSARDSGTTNRGYTF
few,TRBV5-1,TRBD1,TRBJ1-1,TGCGCCAGCAGCCGGGACAGGGGCATTGAAGCTTTCTTT,CASSRDRGIEAFF
-,TRBV5-1,TRBD1,TRBJ1-2,TGCGCCAGCAGCTTGGGGACAGGGAGCTATGGCTACACCTTC,CASSLGTGSYGYTF
medium-sized,TRBV6-1,TRBD1,TRBJ1-5,TGTGCCAGCAGAACCGGGACAGGGGGCGTCGGTGGCAATCAGCCCCAGCATTTT,CASRTGTGGVGGNQPQHF
-,TRBV28,-,TRBJ1-1,TGTGCCAGCCGCCCACAGACAGCGAACACTGAAGCTTTCTTT,CASRPQTANTEAFF